Listed here are 20 T cell receptor beta chains from one sample, sequenced in a study of blood T cell repertoires in COVID-19. Assay used: immunoSEQ multiplex PCR; TCRdb lists only in-frame clones, some missing. The sample comprises roughly 60,000 clones, 72% of which are singletons, and around 5.1% rests with the top ten. Sequencing input: peripheral blood. The receptors were gathered from a woman in her seventies with COVID-19, enrolled during active disease.

The chain has TRBV16 and TRBJ1-1, with TRBD1 identical over 7 bases. The germline gives CDR1 KGHSY, CDR2 FQNENV. The CDR3 covers 15 residues. With V trimmed by 2 bases and J by 2 bases, 5 bases remained unmatched. CDR3: CASSQTEGANTEAFF. CDR3 nucleotide sequence: TGTGCCAGCAGCCAAACGGAGGGGGCAAACACTGAAGCTTTCTTT. Variable domain in full (rest from reference TRBV16 and TRBJ1-1): GEEVAQTPKHLVRGEGQKAKLYCAPIKGHSYVFWYQQVLKNEFKFLISFQNENVFDETGMPKERFSAKCLPNSPCSLEIQATKLEDSAVYFCASSQTEGANTEAFFGQGTRLTVV.

In DNA, the CDR3 is TGTGCCAGTAGTCGGGGGTTTCGGGAAAAACTGTTTTTT. Translation: CASSRGFREKLFF. The J gene is TRBJ1-4, the V gene TRBV19; D may be TRBD1 (5 bases). Germline lookup yields CDR1 LNHDA and CDR2 SQIVND (reference sequence). The CDR3 runs 13 residues. V was cut by 5 bases and J by 8 bases, with 12 bases left in between. The full variable domain, with the rest looked up from reference TRBV19 and TRBJ1-4, is DGGITQSPKYLFRKEGQNVTLSCEQNLNHDAMYWYRQDPGQGLRLIYYSQIVNDFQKGDIAEGYSVSREKKESFPLTVTSAQKNPTAFYLCASSRGFREKLFFGSGTQLSVL.

This clone was counted a few times. The gene calls are TRBV7-2 and TRBJ2-3; no clear D. Trimming cost V 5 bases and J 1 base, with 10 bases left between them. CDR1 and CDR2 (germline): SGHTA, FQGNSA. The CDR3 length is 14 residues. In nucleotides, the CDR3 is TGTGCCAGCAGCCCTCAGCGTGGCACAGATACGCAGTATTTT. Encoded protein: CASSPQRGTDTQYF.

The genes are TRBV3-1 (or the pseudogene TRBV3-2) and TRBJ1-2; D not certain. The germline V gene encodes CDR1 LGHDT and CDR2 YNNKEL (reference sequence). Trimming pared 5 bases from V and 2 bases from J, leaving 15 bases between. The CDR3 covers 15 residues. In nucleotides, the CDR3 is TGTGCCAGCAGCTCCAATCCGACGGGAAACTATGGCTACACCTTC. Residues: CASSSNPTGNYGYTF.

The chain couples TRBV7-9 to TRBJ2-3; D remains unclear. The CDR3 has 13 residues. Germline V lookup: CDR1 SEHNR, CDR2 FQNEAQ (reference sequence). The ends were cut back, 5 bases at V and 4 bases at J, with 10 bases in the middle. DNA for the CDR3: TGTGCCAGCAGCCCCATCGGTCCAGATACGCAGTATTTT. This sequence encodes CASSPIGPDTQYF.

The rearrangement links TRBV25-1 to TRBJ2-1, with D possibly TRBD2 on 5 matching bases. The length of the CDR3 is 15 residues. V was pared by 7 bases and J by 8 bases, with 21 bases between. Germline-derived CDR1 and CDR2 are MGHDK and SYGVNS. Here the CDR3 reads CASISGGFLWDEQFF. CDR3 DNA sequence: TGTGCCAGCATCTCAGGAGGATTCCTATGGGATGAGCAGTTCTTC.

The genes are TRBV2 and TRBJ1-3; D uncertain. CDR3 length equals 13 residues. V was clipped by 5 bases and J by 2 bases, with 7 bases between them. Germline CDR1 SNHLY, CDR2 FYNNEI. In nucleotides, the CDR3 is TGTGCCAGCAGTCCGGGAGCTGGAAACACCATATATTTT. Residues: CASSPGAGNTIYF. The full variable domain, rest sourced from reference TRBV2 and TRBJ1-3, is EPEVTQTPSHQVTQMGQEVILRCVPISNHLYFYWYRQILGQKVEFLVSFYNNEISEKSEIFDDQFSVERPDGSNFTLKIRSTKLEDSAMYFCASSPGAGNTIYFGEGSWLTVV.

The V and J genes are TRBV5-1 and TRBJ1-2, with a weak D call TRBD1 (6 bases). Germline values: CDR1 SGHRS, CDR2 YFSETQ. The CDR3 extends over 16 amino acids. V lost 0 bases and J 4 bases, leaving 16 bases between the germline ends. CDR3: CASSLGMGAAVYGYTF. The CDR3 DNA sequence: TGCGCCAGCAGCTTGGGGATGGGGGCGGCCGTCTATGGCTACACCTTC.

V gene TRBV25-1 combines with J gene TRBJ1-3; no clear D gene. V was clipped by 9 bases and J by 0 bases, with 15 bases between them. Germline CDR1 MGHDK, CDR2 SYGVNS. The CDR3 covers 15 residues. CDR3 in DNA: TGTGCCAGTAGCCCTCCCGGGAGCTCTGGAAACACCATATATTTT. It specifies CASSPPGSSGNTIYF.

This rearrangement joins TRBV19 to TRBJ1-6; no reliable D call. The V end was cut by 7 bases, the J end by 8 bases, with 15 bases between. Germline-derived CDR1 and CDR2 are LNHDA and SQIVND (reference sequence). The CDR3 extends over 14 amino acids. The CDR3 loop is CASTPSEEYSPLHF. The CDR3 nucleotides are TGTGCCAGTACCCCATCGGAGGAGTATTCACCCCTCCACTTT.

The CDR3 DNA follows: TGTGCCAGCAGCGCCTGGGACAGCCAAGAGACCCAGTACTTC. Amino acids: CASSAWDSQETQYF. The V and J genes are TRBV13 and TRBJ2-5; 7 nucleotides agree with TRBD1. V dropped 5 bases and J dropped 1; count of bases not matched to a gene: 4. The CDR3 has 14 amino acids. Looked up from germline, CDR1 is PRHDT and CDR2 is FYEKMQ (reference sequence).

The genes are TRBV7-2 and TRBJ2-1; no firm D call. Trimming stripped 1 base from V and 9 bases from J, with 10 bases between. There are 13 residues in the CDR3. Per germline, CDR1 SGHTA and CDR2 FQGNSA. This CDR3 reads CASSLGGSFEQFF. In nucleotides, the CDR3 is TGTGCCAGCAGCTTAGGTGGTAGCTTTGAGCAGTTCTTC.

The chain links TRBV10-3 to TRBJ1-1; D gene uncertain. Germline V gene sequence: CDR1 ENHRY, CDR2 SYGVKD. Deletions cut 1 base from V and 10 bases from J, with 13 bases between. The CDR3 consists of 13 residues. CDR3 region: CAISELEEGRAFF. In DNA form, the CDR3 reads TGTGCCATCAGTGAGTTGGAGGAAGGGAGAGCTTTCTTT.

The chain is built from TRBV2 and TRBJ2-2; perhaps TRBD1 as D (6 bases). Germline CDR1 and CDR2: SNHLY and FYNNEI. This CDR3 has 13 residues. Between the trimmed V and J ends, which lost 7 bases and 5 bases, there was a span of 11 bases. For the CDR3, the DNA is TGTGCCAGCAAGAACAGGGAAACCGGGGAGCTGTTTTTT. This codes for CASKNRETGELFF.

This clone was counted at least ten times. The chain links TRBV11-2 to TRBJ2-7; no clear D. CDR1 is SGHAT and CDR2 is FQNNGV in the germline V gene. The ends were cut back, 4 bases at V and 3 bases at J, with 7 bases in the middle. The CDR3 is 12 residues long. CDR3 coding DNA: TGTGCCAGCAGCTCGACTTTCTACGAGCAGTACTTC. This translates into CASSSTFYEQYF.

V and J are TRBV21-1 and TRBJ2-3; the D call in the table, TRBD2, was not verified against the DNA. TRBV21-1 is reported as a pseudogene. The CDR3 length is 15 residues. In DNA form, the CDR3 reads TGTGCCAGCAGGGGACTTGGGGTCGGCACAGATACGCAGTATTTT. Protein product: CASRGLGVGTDTQYF.

The chain carries TRBV28 and TRBJ1-2; 11 bases align to TRBD1. Trimming at V came to 3 bases and at J to 2 bases, leaving 2 bases not matched to a gene. The germline CDR1 and CDR2 sequences are MDHEN and SYDVKM. This CDR3 is 15 amino acids long. CDR3 DNA: TGTGCCAGCAGTTTCTGGACAGGGGGCAACTATGGCTACACCTTC. Its translation: CASSFWTGGNYGYTF.

The chain couples TRBV6-5 to TRBJ1-1; maybe TRBD1 (5 bases). Trimming removed 5 bases at V and 2 bases at J, with 12 bases between. The CDR3 sequence is 14 residues long. Germline-derived CDR1 and CDR2 are MNHEY and SVGAGI. Here the CDR3 reads CASSQRQLNTEAFF. CDR3 nucleotides: TGTGCCAGCAGTCAAAGACAGCTAAACACTGAAGCTTTCTTT.

The gene calls are TRBV6-2 or TRBV6-3 and TRBJ2-1; D unclear. Germline-derived CDR1 and CDR2 are MNHEY and SVGEGT. Trimming left V 4 bases short and J 4 bases short, with 2 bases between. The CDR3 contains 11 residues. CDR3 DNA sequence: TGTGCCAGCAGTTTATACAATGAGCAGTTCTTC. This translates into CASSLYNEQFF.

This chain connects TRBV19 to TRBJ1-3; possible D gene TRBD1, 6 bases. Germline lookup yields CDR1 LNHDA and CDR2 SQIVND (reference sequence). V was cut by 4 bases and J by 0 bases, with 13 bases left in between. The CDR3 is 16 residues long. Here the CDR3 reads CASSTGQFNSGNTIYF. The CDR3 DNA follows: TGTGCCAGTAGTACAGGACAGTTCAACTCTGGAAACACCATATATTTT.